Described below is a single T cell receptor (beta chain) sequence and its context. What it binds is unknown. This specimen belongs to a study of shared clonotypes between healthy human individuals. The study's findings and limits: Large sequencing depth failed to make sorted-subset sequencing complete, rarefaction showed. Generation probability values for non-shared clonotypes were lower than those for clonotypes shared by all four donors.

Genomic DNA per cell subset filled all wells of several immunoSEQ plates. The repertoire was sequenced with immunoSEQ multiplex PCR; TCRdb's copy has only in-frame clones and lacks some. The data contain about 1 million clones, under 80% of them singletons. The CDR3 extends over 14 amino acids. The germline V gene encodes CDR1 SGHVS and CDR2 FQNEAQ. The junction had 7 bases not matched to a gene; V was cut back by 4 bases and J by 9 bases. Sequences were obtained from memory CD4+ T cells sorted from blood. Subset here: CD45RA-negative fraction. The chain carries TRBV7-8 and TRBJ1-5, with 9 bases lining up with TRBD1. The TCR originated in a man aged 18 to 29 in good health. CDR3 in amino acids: CASSSTGGSGPQHF. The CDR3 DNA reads TGTGCCAGCAGCTCAACAGGGGGCTCAGGGCCCCAGCATTTT.